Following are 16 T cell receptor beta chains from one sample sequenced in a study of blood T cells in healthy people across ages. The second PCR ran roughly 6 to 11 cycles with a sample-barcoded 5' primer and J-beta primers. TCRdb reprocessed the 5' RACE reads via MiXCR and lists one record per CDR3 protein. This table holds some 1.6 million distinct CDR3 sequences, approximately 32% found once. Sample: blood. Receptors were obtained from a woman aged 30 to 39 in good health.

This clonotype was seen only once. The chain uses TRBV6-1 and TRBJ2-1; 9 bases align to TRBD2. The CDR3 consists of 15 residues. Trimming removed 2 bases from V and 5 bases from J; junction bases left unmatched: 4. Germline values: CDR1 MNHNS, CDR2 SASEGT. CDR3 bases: TGTGCCAGCAGTGAACCTGGACTAGCGAACAATGAGCAGTTCTTC. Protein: CASSEPGLANNEQFF.

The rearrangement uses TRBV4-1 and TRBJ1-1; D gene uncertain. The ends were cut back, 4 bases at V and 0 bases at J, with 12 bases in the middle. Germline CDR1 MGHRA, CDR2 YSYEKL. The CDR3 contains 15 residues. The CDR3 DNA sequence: TGCGCCAGCAGCCCTTCAATAGTCATGAACACTGAAGCTTTCTTT. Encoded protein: CASSPSIVMNTEAFF.

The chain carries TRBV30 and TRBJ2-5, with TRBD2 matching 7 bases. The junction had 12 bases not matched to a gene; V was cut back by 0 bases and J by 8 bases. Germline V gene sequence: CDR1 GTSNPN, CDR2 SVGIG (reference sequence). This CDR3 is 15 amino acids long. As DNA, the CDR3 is TGTGCCTGGAGTGTACGGGGGGTTGGAATTGCTACCCAGTACTTC. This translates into CAWSVRGVGIATQYF.

The CDR3 loop reads CASSQGLAGDTQYF. For the CDR3, the DNA is TGTGCCAGCAGCCAAGGTCTAGCGGGAGATACGCAGTATTTT. The chain recombines TRBV3-1 with TRBJ2-3, with 8 positions matching TRBD2. The CDR3 length is 14 residues. The junction had 2 bases not matched to a gene; V was cut back by 1 base and J by 5 bases. The germline V gene encodes CDR1 LGHDT and CDR2 YNNKEL (reference sequence).

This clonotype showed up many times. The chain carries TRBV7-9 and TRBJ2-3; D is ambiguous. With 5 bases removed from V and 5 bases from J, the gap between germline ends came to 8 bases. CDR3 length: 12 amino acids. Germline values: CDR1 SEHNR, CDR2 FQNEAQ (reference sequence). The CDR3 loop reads CASSADRDTQYF. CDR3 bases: TGTGCCAGCAGCGCTGACCGAGATACGCAGTATTTT.

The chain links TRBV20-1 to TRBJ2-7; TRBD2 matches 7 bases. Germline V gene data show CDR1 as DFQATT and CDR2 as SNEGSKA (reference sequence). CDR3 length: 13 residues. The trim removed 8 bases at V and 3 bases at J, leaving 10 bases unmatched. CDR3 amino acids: CSQSGLRVYEQYF. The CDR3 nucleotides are TGCAGTCAATCGGGACTACGGGTCTACGAGCAGTACTTC.

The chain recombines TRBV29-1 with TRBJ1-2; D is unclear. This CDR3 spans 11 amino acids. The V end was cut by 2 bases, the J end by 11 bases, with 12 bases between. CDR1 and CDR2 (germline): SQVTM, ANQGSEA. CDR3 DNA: TGCAGCGTTGAACAGCGAAGTGGGTACACCTTC. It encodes CSVEQRSGYTF.

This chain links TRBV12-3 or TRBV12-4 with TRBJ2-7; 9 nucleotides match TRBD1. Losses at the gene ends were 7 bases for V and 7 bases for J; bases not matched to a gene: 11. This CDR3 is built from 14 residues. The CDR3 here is CASNFGDRESEQYF. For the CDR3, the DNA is TGTGCCAGCAACTTTGGGGACAGGGAATCAGAGCAGTACTTC.

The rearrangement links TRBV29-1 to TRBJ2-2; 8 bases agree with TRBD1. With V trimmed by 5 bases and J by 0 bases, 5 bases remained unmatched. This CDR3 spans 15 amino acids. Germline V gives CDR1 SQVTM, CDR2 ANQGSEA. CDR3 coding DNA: TGCAGCGTTCGGACAGGGCAAACGAACACCGGGGAGCTGTTTTTT. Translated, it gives CSVRTGQTNTGELFF.

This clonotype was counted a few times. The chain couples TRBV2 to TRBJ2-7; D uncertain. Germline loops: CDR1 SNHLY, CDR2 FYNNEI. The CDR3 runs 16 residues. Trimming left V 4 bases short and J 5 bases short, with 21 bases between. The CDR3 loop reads CASSGQGRPSWDEQYF. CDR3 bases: TGTGCCAGCAGTGGACAAGGACGGCCGTCGTGGGACGAGCAGTACTTC. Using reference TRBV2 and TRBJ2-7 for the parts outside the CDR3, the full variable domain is EPEVTQTPSHQVTQMGQEVILRCVPISNHLYFYWYRQILGQKVEFLVSFYNNEISEKSEIFDDQFSVERPDGSNFTLKIRSTKLEDSAMYFCASSGQGRPSWDEQYFGPGTRLTVT.

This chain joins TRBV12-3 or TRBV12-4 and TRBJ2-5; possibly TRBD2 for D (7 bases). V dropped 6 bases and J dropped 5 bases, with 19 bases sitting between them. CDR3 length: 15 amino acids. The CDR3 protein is CASSQQRGGIETQYF. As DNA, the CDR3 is TGTGCCAGCAGCCAACAGAGGGGGGGCATTGAGACCCAGTACTTC.

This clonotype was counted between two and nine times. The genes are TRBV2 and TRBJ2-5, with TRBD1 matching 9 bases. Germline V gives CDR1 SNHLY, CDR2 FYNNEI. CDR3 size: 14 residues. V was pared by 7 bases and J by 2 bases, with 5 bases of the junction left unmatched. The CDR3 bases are TGTGCCAGCACGGACAGGGGACTACAAGAGACCCAGTACTTC. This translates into CASTDRGLQETQYF. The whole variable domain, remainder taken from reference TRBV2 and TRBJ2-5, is EPEVTQTPSHQVTQMGQEVILRCVPISNHLYFYWYRQILGQKVEFLVSFYNNEISEKSEIFDDQFSVERPDGSNFTLKIRSTKLEDSAMYFCASTDRGLQETQYFGPGTRLLVL.

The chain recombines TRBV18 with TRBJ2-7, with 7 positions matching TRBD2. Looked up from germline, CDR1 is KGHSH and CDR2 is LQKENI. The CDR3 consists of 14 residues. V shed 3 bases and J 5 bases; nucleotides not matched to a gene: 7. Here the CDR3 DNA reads TGTGCCAGCTCACCGCCGGGACTAAATCACGAGCAGTACTTC. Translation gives CASSPPGLNHEQYF.

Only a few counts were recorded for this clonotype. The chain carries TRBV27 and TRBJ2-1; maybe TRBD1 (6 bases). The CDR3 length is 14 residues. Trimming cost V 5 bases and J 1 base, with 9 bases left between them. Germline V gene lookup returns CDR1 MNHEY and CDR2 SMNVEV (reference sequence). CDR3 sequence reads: CASSTQGSYNEQFF. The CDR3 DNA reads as TGTGCCAGCAGTACACAGGGTTCCTACAATGAGCAGTTCTTC.

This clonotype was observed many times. The CDR3 region is CASTPRVNTEAFF. The CDR3 DNA sequence: TGTGCCAGCACCCCGAGGGTGAACACTGAAGCTTTCTTT. The V gene is TRBV7-9, the J gene TRBJ1-1; D unresolved. This CDR3 contains 13 residues. CDR1 SEHNR and CDR2 FQNEAQ come from the germline V gene (reference sequence). The germline V and J ends were trimmed by 7 bases and 0 bases, with 9 bases remaining between them.

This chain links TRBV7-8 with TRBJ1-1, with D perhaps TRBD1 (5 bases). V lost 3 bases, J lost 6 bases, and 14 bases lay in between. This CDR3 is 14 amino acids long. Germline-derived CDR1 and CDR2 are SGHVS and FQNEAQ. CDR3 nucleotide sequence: TGTGCCAGCAGCTTTAGGCTTGAAGGGGCTGAAGCTTTCTTT. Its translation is CASSFRLEGAEAFF.